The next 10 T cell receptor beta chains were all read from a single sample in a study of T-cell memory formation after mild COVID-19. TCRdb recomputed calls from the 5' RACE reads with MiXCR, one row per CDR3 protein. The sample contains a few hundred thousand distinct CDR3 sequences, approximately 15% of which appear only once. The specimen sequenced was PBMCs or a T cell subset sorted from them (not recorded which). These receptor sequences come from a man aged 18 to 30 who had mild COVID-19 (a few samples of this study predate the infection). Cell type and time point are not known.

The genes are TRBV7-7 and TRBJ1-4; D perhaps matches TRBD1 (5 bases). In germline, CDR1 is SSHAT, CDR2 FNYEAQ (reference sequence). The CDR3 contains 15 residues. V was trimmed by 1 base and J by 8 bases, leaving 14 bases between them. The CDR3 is CASSLGFGASEKLFF. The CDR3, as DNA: TGTGCCAGCAGCTTAGGTTTCGGGGCGAGCGAAAAACTGTTTTTT.

CDR3 bases: TGTGCCAGCAGCCCCTGGGGATCGTCAGGGACCGAAAAACTGTTTTTT. Translation gives CASSPWGSSGTEKLFF. The V gene is TRBV7-9, the J gene TRBJ1-4, with D maybe TRBD1 (5 bases). The V gene's germline CDR1 is SEHNR and CDR2 FQNEAQ (reference sequence). The CDR3 is made up of 16 amino acids. V was cut by 5 bases and J by 8 bases, with 21 bases left in between.

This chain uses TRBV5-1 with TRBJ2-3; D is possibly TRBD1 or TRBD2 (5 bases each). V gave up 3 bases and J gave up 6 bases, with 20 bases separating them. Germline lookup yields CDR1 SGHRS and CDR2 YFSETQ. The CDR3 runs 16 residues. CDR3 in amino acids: CASSSGTSMGSDTQYF. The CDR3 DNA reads TGCGCCAGCAGCTCTGGGACGTCCATGGGGTCCGATACGCAGTATTTT.

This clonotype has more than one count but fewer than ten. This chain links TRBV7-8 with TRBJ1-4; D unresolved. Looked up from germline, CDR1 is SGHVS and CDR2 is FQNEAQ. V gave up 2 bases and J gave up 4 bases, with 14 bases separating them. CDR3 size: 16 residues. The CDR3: CASSLTRYGHNEKLFF. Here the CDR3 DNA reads TGTGCCAGCAGCTTAACCCGGTACGGCCATAATGAAAAACTGTTTTTT.

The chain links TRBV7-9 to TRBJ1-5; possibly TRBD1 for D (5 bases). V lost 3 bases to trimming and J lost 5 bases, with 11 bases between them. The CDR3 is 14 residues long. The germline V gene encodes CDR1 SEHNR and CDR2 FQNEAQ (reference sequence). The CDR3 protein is CASSFGTDYQPQHF. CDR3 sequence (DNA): TGTGCCAGCAGCTTCGGGACGGACTATCAGCCCCAGCATTTT.

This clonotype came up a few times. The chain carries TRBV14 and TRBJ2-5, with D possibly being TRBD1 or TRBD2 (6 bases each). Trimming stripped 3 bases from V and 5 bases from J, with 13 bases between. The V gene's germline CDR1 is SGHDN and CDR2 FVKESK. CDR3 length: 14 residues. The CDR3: CASSHGGARETQYF. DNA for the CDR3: TGTGCCAGCAGCCACGGGGGCGCGAGGGAGACCCAGTACTTC.

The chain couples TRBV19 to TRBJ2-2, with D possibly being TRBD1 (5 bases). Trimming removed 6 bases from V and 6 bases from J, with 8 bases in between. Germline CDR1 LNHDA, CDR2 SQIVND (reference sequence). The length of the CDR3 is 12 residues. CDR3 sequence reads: CASRPGPGELFF. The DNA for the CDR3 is TGTGCCAGTAGGCCAGGGCCCGGGGAGCTGTTTTTT.

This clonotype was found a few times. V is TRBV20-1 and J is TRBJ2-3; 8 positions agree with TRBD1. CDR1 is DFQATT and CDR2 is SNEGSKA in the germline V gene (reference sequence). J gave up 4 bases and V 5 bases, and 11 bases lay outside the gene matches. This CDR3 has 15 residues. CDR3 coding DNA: TGCAGTGCTCTCTTTTCCGGGACAGGCGCAGATACGCAGTATTTT. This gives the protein CSALFSGTGADTQYF.

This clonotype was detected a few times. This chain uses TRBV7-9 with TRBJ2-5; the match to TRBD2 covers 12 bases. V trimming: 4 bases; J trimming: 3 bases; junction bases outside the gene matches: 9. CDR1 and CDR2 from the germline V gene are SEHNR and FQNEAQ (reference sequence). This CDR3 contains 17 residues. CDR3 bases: TGTGCCAGCAGCTCTAGCGGGGGGGCGTCCCTGGAAGAGACCCAGTACTTC. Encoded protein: CASSSSGGASLEETQYF.

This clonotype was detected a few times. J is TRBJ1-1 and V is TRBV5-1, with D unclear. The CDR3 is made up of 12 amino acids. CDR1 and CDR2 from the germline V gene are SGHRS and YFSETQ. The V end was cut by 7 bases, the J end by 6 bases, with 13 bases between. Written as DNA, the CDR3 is TGCGCCAGCGCGCGGGAGGGCGCTGAAGCTTTCTTT. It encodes CASAREGAEAFF.